One and the same sample provided the 8 T cell receptor beta chains below, sequenced in a study of cytomegalovirus exposure and HLA in healthy donors. Both 60 Vbeta primers and 13 Jbeta primers went into the PCR. The protocol was immunoSEQ multiplex PCR, while the TCRdb copy is restricted to in-frame clones and leaves out a portion. The data show some 130,000 clones, 73% seen once. Sequencing was carried out using PBMCs. Every receptor here comes from a woman in her 40s in good health and CMV-seronegative.

The chain combines TRBV6-5 with TRBJ1-2; 9 bases align to TRBD1. The V segment lost 8 bases and the J segment 9 bases; nucleotides outside the gene matches: 4. The CDR3 has 11 amino acids. Germline V gene data show CDR1 as MNHEY and CDR2 as SVGAGI. CDR3 residues: CASRDRDRYTF. CDR3 nucleotide sequence: TGTGCCAGCCGGGACAGGGATCGCTACACCTTC.

This chain uses TRBV6-5 with TRBJ2-3, with TRBD1 identical over 8 bases. The CDR3 extends over 16 amino acids. Per the germline V gene, CDR1 is MNHEY and CDR2 is SVGAGI. The V and J ends lost 2 bases and 2 bases, in that order; junction bases with no gene match: 6. The CDR3 reads CASSYAGRGLTDTQYF. The CDR3 bases are TGTGCCAGCAGTTACGCGGGCAGGGGGCTCACAGATACGCAGTATTTT.

V is TRBV19 and J is TRBJ2-5, with D perhaps TRBD2 (6 bases). The CDR3 totals 14 residues. Looked up from germline, CDR1 is LNHDA and CDR2 is SQIVND (reference sequence). Trimming left V 3 bases short and J 5 bases short, with 13 bases between. The CDR3 spells CASSMRFAGETQYF. CDR3 DNA sequence: TGTGCCAGTAGTATGAGGTTCGCGGGGGAGACCCAGTACTTC.

The chain employs TRBV2 and TRBJ2-3; perhaps TRBD2 as D (6 bases). V was shortened by 4 bases and J by 9 bases, with 14 bases between the two germline ends. Germline-derived CDR1 and CDR2 are SNHLY and FYNNEI. The CDR3 sequence is 13 residues long. CDR3 sequence: CASSGAPAGTQYF. In DNA, the CDR3 is TGTGCCAGCAGTGGGGCGCCGGCGGGAACGCAGTATTTT.

The CDR3 coding sequence is TGTGCCAGCAGCTTAATCACAGGGTCCTACAATGAGCAGTTCTTC. It yields the protein CASSLITGSYNEQFF. The rearrangement links TRBV5-4 to TRBJ2-1; possibly TRBD1 for D (6 bases). V gave up 2 bases and J gave up 1 base, with 10 bases separating them. CDR3 length equals 15 residues. The germline gives CDR1 SGHNT, CDR2 YYREEE (reference sequence).

The chain is built from TRBV29-1 and TRBJ2-1, with 13 bases identical to TRBD2. The germline V gene encodes CDR1 SQVTM and CDR2 ANQGSEA. V was pared by 6 bases and J by 8 bases, with 13 bases of the junction left unmatched. This CDR3 is 16 amino acids long. This chain's CDR3 is CSVGDLRTSGGYEQFF. CDR3 DNA sequence: TGCAGCGTCGGGGACCTGAGGACTAGCGGGGGCTATGAGCAGTTCTTC.

The sample holds a few counts of this clone. The chain combines TRBV6-5 with TRBJ1-1, with D possibly TRBD1 on 5 matching bases. Trimming shortened V by 0 bases and J by 7 bases, and 9 bases separated the two germline ends. Germline CDR1 reads MNHEY; CDR2 reads SVGAGI. The CDR3 runs 13 residues. The CDR3 protein is CASSYSGRFEAFF. The CDR3 region has the DNA TGTGCCAGCAGTTACTCGGGGCGGTTTGAAGCTTTCTTT.

This clone was counted once. The genes are TRBV6-1 and TRBJ1-5; 7 bases are shared with TRBD1. Germline V gives CDR1 MNHNS, CDR2 SASEGT. The CDR3 extends over 13 amino acids. Losses at the gene ends were 2 bases for V and 10 bases for J; bases not matched to a gene: 5. The CDR3 DNA sequence: TGTGCCAGCAGTGAAACAGGGGCGCTACCCCAGCATTTT. This sequence encodes CASSETGALPQHF.